This record looks at one TCR beta chain sequence and its context. No antigen is known for it. This sample was taken from a study of T cell responses to AZD1222 COVID-19 vaccine. Study results and limitations: Only a handful of AZD1222 recipients, roughly six in all, had baseline seropositivity. Most donors were white British, females outnumbered males, and clonal diversity was possibly underestimated. Reports indicate that nearly half of spike-specific TCRs are directed at unmutated variant regions. None of the repertoires were sampled until the peak T cell response had passed.

The assay was immunoSEQ multiplex PCR, and TCRdb's table has in-frame clones only and misses some. The repertoire holds around 130,000 clones, with about 90% as singletons. The V gene's germline CDR1 is SGHVS and CDR2 FNYEAQ. CDR3 length equals 16 residues. Trimming removed 1 base from V and 0 bases from J, with 10 bases in between. The chain recombines TRBV7-6 with TRBJ1-3; D call uncertain. This material consisted of peripheral blood, taken 28 days after the second dose of the MenACWY control vaccine. The TCR originated in an adult who received the MenACWY meningococcal vaccine as a control. In DNA, the CDR3 is TGTGCCAGCAGCTTAGAGGTTTTGAGCTCTGGAAACACCATATATTTT. As protein: CASSLEVLSSGNTIYF.